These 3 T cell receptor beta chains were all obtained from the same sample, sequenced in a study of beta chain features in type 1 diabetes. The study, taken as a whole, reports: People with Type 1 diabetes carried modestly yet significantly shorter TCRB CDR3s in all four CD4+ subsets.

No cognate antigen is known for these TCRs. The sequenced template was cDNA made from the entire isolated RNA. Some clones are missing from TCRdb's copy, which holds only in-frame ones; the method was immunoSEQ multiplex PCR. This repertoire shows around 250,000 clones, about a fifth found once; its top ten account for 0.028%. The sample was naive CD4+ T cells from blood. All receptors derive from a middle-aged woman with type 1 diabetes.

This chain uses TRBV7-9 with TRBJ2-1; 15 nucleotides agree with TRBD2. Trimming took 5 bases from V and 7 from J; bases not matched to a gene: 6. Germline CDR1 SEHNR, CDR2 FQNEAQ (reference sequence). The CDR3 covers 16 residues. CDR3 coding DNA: TGTGCCAGCAGCCGGGGACTAGCGGGAGGAGGGAATGAGCAGTTCTTC. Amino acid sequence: CASSRGLAGGGNEQFF. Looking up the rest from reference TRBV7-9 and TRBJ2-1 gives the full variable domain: DTGVSQNPRHKITKRGQNVTFRCDPISEHNRLYWYRQTLGQGPEFLTYFQNEAQLEKSRLLSDRFSAERPKGSFSTLEIQRTEQGDSAMYLCASSRGLAGGGNEQFFGPGTRLTVL.

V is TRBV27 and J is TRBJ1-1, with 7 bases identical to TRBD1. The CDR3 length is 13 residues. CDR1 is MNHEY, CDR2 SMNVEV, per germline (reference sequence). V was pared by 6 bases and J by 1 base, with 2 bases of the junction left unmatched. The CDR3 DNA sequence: TGTGCCAGCAGAAGGACAGGGAACACTGAAGCTTTCTTT. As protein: CASRRTGNTEAFF.

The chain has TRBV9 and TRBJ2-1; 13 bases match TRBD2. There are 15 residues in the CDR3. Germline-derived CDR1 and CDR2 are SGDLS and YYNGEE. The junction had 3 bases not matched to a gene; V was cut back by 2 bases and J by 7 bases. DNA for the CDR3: TGTGCCAGCAGCGTCCTGACTAGCGGGGGGAATGAGCAGTTCTTC. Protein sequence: CASSVLTSGGNEQFF.